These 8 T cell receptor beta chains were all obtained from the same sample, sequenced in a study of T cells in Graves' hyperthyroidism and ophthalmopathy. There were TCR beta CDR3 regions amplified from RNA transcripts. An initial round of RT-PCR targeting the TCR CDR3 relied on the HTBI primer set. MiXCR was run by TCRdb on the multiplex PCR reads, yielding one entry per CDR3 protein. Here the sample spans around 600,000 distinct CDR3 sequences, around 13% being singletons. Sequenced material: blood. All receptors derive from a woman aged 45 to 65 with Graves' ophthalmopathy.

This clonotype was seen many times. As DNA, the CDR3 is TGTGCCAGCAGCTTAGACGGACTAGCGGGACAGTTCTTC. Its translation is CASSLDGLAGQFF. The chain recombines TRBV11-3 with TRBJ2-1; TRBD2 matches at 12 bases. Germline CDR1 reads SGHNT; CDR2 reads YENEEA. The CDR3 spans 13 residues. V shed 0 bases and J 13 bases; nucleotides not matched to a gene: 1.

This clonotype was detected many times. The CDR3 DNA follows: TGTGCCAGCAGTTTTACCCGACTAGGCGACACAGATACGCAGTATTTT. Protein product: CASSFTRLGDTDTQYF. The chain employs TRBV7-8 and TRBJ2-3, with TRBD2 as a possible D gene (6 bases). The CDR3 totals 16 residues. Germline V lookup: CDR1 SGHVS, CDR2 FQNEAQ. Deletions cut 6 bases from V and 2 bases from J, with 18 bases between. Looking up the rest from reference TRBV7-8 and TRBJ2-3 gives the full variable domain: GAGVSQSPRYKVAKRGQDVALRCDPISGHVSLFWYQQALGQGPEFLTYFQNEAQLDKSGLPSDRFFAERPEGSVSTLKIQRTQQEDSAVYLCASSFTRLGDTDTQYFGPGTRLTVL.

This clonotype has at least ten counts. The chain is built from TRBV2 and TRBJ1-4, with 8 positions matching TRBD1. The CDR3 contains 13 residues. V trimming: 7 bases; J trimming: 5 bases; junction bases outside the gene matches: 3. CDR1 is SNHLY and CDR2 is FYNNEI in the germline V gene. For the CDR3, the DNA is TGTGCCAGCACCCGGACAGGGAATGAAAAACTGTTTTTT. Residues: CASTRTGNEKLFF.

DNA of the CDR3: TGTGCCACCAGTGATACCAGACAGGGGCGTGAAGCTTTCTTT. As protein: CATSDTRQGREAFF. J is TRBJ1-1 and V is TRBV24-1; TRBD1 agrees at 8 bases. V trimming: 3 bases; J trimming: 7 bases; junction bases outside the gene matches: 6. The CDR3 has 14 residues. Germline-derived CDR1 and CDR2 are KGHDR and SFDVKD.

This clonotype appeared many times. In DNA, the CDR3 is TGTGCCAGCAGTTTAACGGGGATCTATGGCTACACCTTC. This sequence encodes CASSLTGIYGYTF. The V gene is TRBV12-3 or TRBV12-4, the J gene TRBJ1-2, with no clear D. V lost 2 bases and J lost 4, with 8 bases in between. CDR3 length: 13 amino acids.

This clonotype was recorded at least ten times. V and J are TRBV7-9 and TRBJ1-6; the match to TRBD1 covers 10 bases. V was clipped by 2 bases and J by 6 bases; unmatched bases: 4. The CDR3 extends over 16 amino acids. Germline loops: CDR1 SEHNR, CDR2 FQNEAQ (reference sequence). The CDR3 DNA is TGTGCCAGCAGCTTAAGGGGACAGGGGTTTAATTCACCCCTCCACTTT. Amino acid sequence: CASSLRGQGFNSPLHF.

This clonotype was seen a handful of times. The V and J genes are TRBV25-1 and TRBJ2-5; D gene ambiguous. V was shortened by 3 bases and J by 2 bases, with 13 bases between the two germline ends. Germline lookup yields CDR1 MGHDK and CDR2 SYGVNS. The length of the CDR3 is 15 residues. The CDR3 sequence: CASSDFPPDQETQYF. As DNA, the CDR3 is TGTGCCAGCAGTGACTTCCCCCCAGATCAAGAGACCCAGTACTTC. Full variable domain (outside the CDR3, taken from reference TRBV25-1 and TRBJ2-5): EADIYQTPRYLVIGTGKKITLECSQTMGHDKMYWYQQDPGMELHLIHYSYGVNSTEKGDLSSESTVSRIRTEHFPLTLESARPSHTSQYLCASSDFPPDQETQYFGPGTRLLVL.

The chain uses TRBV4-1 and TRBJ2-7; no definite D call. Trimming pared 1 base from V and 1 base from J, leaving 8 bases between. The CDR3 is 14 residues long. Germline CDR1 and CDR2: MGHRA and YSYEKL. CDR3 in DNA: TGCGCCAGCAGCCAAGTGTACGGATCCTACGAGCAGTACTTC. Protein sequence: CASSQVYGSYEQYF.